These T cell receptor beta chains were read from a single sample in a study of T cells in Graves' hyperthyroidism and ophthalmopathy. TCRdb ran MiXCR on the multiplex PCR reads and lists one entry per CDR3 protein. The sample has about 380,000 distinct CDR3 sequences, approximately 13% seen once; the top ten hold approximately 10%. Source material: blood. These receptors all come from a woman aged 55-69 years with Graves' hyperthyroidism. CDR3s include the opening cysteine and the closing phenylalanine or tryptophan. A D gene is named only where the DNA matches it firmly. Part of the rows lack a size; the others show once, few, many or a class for expanded clones.

-,many,TRBV18,TRBJ2-1,CASSPPGSSYNEQFF,TGTGCCAGCTCACCACCGGGGAGCTCCTACAATGAGCAGTTCTTC
TRBD1,-,TRBV19,TRBJ1-6,CASLSRTGGDSPLHF,TGTGCCAGTCTAAGTAGGACAGGGGGCGATTCACCCCTCCACTTT
TRBD2,many,TRBV7-9,TRBJ2-1,CASSRGGSPGLNNEQFF,TGTGCCAGCAGCCGGGGGGGCTCACCCGGTCTAAACAATGAGCAGTTCTTC
TRBD1,few,TRBV6-1,TRBJ2-7,CASRSGTGTYEQYF,TGTGCCAGCAGATCCGGGACAGGGACGTACGAGCAGTACTTC
TRBD2,many,TRBV20-1,TRBJ2-7,CSARGTSGGNYEQYF,TGCAGTGCTAGAGGGACTAGCGGGGGCAACTACGAGCAGTACTTC
TRBD2,few,TRBV11-3,TRBJ2-2,CASSPLAGEAGELFF,TGTGCCAGCAGCCCACTAGCGGGAGAAGCCGGGGAGCTGTTTTTT
TRBD2,-,TRBV6-2/TRBV6-3,TRBJ2-2,CASSSLDLVAGGTGELFF,TGTGCCAGCAGTTCCCTCGACCTCGTAGCGGGAGGGACCGGGGAGCTGTTTTTT
TRBD1,many,TRBV11-2,TRBJ1-1,CASSLAGTANTEAFF,TGTGCCAGCAGTTTAGCCGGGACAGCGAACACTGAAGCTTTCTTT
-,many,TRBV9,TRBJ1-6,CASSVDVSSYNSPLHF,TGTGCCAGCAGCGTAGATGTGAGCTCCTATAATTCACCCCTCCACTTT
-,-,TRBV11-3,TRBJ2-1,CTSSANMNEQFF,TGTACCAGCAGCGCAAACATGAATGAGCAGTTCTTC
-,few,TRBV9,TRBJ2-2,CASSVSTGELFF,TGTGCCAGCAGCGTGTCCACCGGGGAGCTGTTTTTT
-,-,TRBV3-1,TRBJ2-1,CASSQAGFNEQFF,TGTGCCAGCAGCCAAGCCGGATTCAATGAGCAGTTCTTC
-,few,TRBV7-9,TRBJ2-5,CASSPTAGTHQETQYF,TGTGCCAGCAGCCCAACCGCCGGGACCCATCAAGAGACCCAGTACTTC
-,-,TRBV5-1,TRBJ2-2,CASSLQGGSSGGELFF,TGCGCCAGCAGCTTACAGGGCGGGAGTAGCGGCGGGGAGCTGTTTTTT
-,many,TRBV6-1,TRBJ1-2,CASSVAGGVYGYTF,TGTGCCAGCAGTGTTGCGGGGGGAGTCTATGGCTACACCTTC
TRBD2,few,TRBV4-2,TRBJ2-7,CASSLVAGDRLYEQYF,TGTGCCAGCAGCCTAGTAGCGGGAGACCGCCTCTACGAGCAGTACTTC
-,few,TRBV20-1,TRBJ2-2,CSATEGAGNTGELFF,TGCAGTGCTACGGAGGGGGCGGGAAACACCGGGGAGCTGTTTTTT
-,many,TRBV18,TRBJ1-1,CASSPPRGWPSTTEAFF,TGTGCCAGCTCACCACCGCGGGGGTGGCCCTCTACCACTGAAGCTTTCTTT
-,many,TRBV28,TRBJ1-1,CASSRPGLFGQRNTEAFF,TGTGCCAGCAGTCGCCCCGGCCTATTTGGACAGAGGAACACTGAAGCTTTCTTT
-,-,TRBV7-9,TRBJ2-7,CASSLGERRSYEQYF,TGTGCCAGCAGCTTAGGTGAGCGGCGCTCCTACGAGCAGTACTTC
-,-,TRBV29-1,TRBJ1-2,CSAPSGTYGYTF,TGCAGCGCCCCATCGGGGACATATGGCTACACCTTC
-,many,TRBV28,TRBJ2-1,CASSSPGAGWNEQFF,TGTGCCAGCAGCTCGCCAGGGGCAGGGTGGAATGAGCAGTTCTTC
-,many,TRBV27,TRBJ2-1,CASSLSRAGTSEQFF,TGTGCCAGCAGTTTATCCAGAGCTGGAACCTCTGAGCAGTTCTTC
TRBD1,many,TRBV19,TRBJ2-7,CASSARQGWGGDEQYF,TGTGCCAGTAGTGCTCGACAGGGGTGGGGTGGGGACGAGCAGTACTTC
TRBD2,many,TRBV7-9,TRBJ2-3,CASSFRLAGDTQYF,TGTGCCAGCAGCTTTCGACTAGCAGGAGATACGCAGTATTTT
-,-,TRBV6-1,TRBJ2-7,CASSAPGARSYYEQYF,TGTGCCAGCAGTGCACCAGGGGCAAGGTCCTACTACGAGCAGTACTTC
TRBD2,many,TRBV11-2,TRBJ2-7,CASSPRPAGGEQYF,TGTGCCAGCAGCCCCCGCCCAGCGGGGGGCGAGCAGTACTTC
-,-,TRBV9,TRBJ1-3,CASSPPDSSGNTIYF,TGTGCCAGCAGCCCACCGGACAGCTCTGGAAACACCATATATTTT
TRBD1,-,TRBV12-3/TRBV12-4,TRBJ1-4,CASSRQGQEKLFF,TGTGCCAGCTCTCGACAGGGACAAGAAAAACTGTTTTTT
-,many,TRBV29-1,TRBJ2-7,CSVEGLDTYEQYF,TGCAGCGTTGAAGGGTTAGATACCTACGAGCAGTACTTC
-,-,TRBV25-1,TRBJ2-2,CASGAGGAGPGELFF,TGTGCCAGCGGGGCCGGAGGGGCGGGACCCGGGGAGCTGTTTTTT
TRBD2,-,TRBV10-3,TRBJ2-5,CAISGLAGFQETQYF,TGTGCCATCAGTGGGCTAGCGGGATTCCAAGAGACCCAGTACTTC
-,many,TRBV20-1,TRBJ2-5,CSASATDTSAETQYF,TGCAGTGCAAGCGCGACGGACACTTCTGCGGAGACCCAGTACTTC
TRBD1,many,TRBV28,TRBJ1-1,CASRGQGWNTEAFF,TGTGCCAGCAGGGGACAGGGATGGAACACTGAAGCTTTCTTT
-,many,TRBV27,TRBJ2-7,CASSLRVSYEQYF,TGTGCCAGCAGTTTACGGGTCTCCTACGAGCAGTACTTC
TRBD1,few,TRBV29-1,TRBJ1-5,CSVARGGDQPQHF,TGCAGCGTTGCGAGAGGGGGCGATCAGCCCCAGCATTTT
-,many,TRBV6-1,TRBJ1-1,CATRTADEAFF,TGTGCCACCAGGACAGCGGATGAAGCTTTCTTT
TRBD1,-,TRBV6-2/TRBV6-3,TRBJ1-2,CASSYLTGGYGYTF,TGTGCCAGCAGTTACCTAACAGGGGGCTATGGCTACACCTTC
TRBD2,many,TRBV20-1,TRBJ2-3,CSANSGRGLWEDTQYF,TGCAGTGCTAACAGCGGGAGGGGCCTTTGGGAAGATACGCAGTATTTT
-,-,TRBV6-5,TRBJ2-3,CASSYSERGTDTQYF,TGTGCCAGCAGTTACTCGGAGAGGGGCACAGATACGCAGTATTTT
-,many,TRBV2,TRBJ1-4,CASSLNRAENEKLFF,TGTGCCAGCAGCCTCAACAGGGCAGAGAATGAAAAACTGTTTTTT